These T cell receptor beta chains were read from a single sample in a study of cytomegalovirus exposure and HLA in healthy donors. Sequencing was performed with immunoSEQ multiplex PCR; in TCRdb, only in-frame clones are kept and a portion is missing. The table has roughly 97,000 clones, around 80% seen once; the top ten hold 5.2%. Material: PBMCs. These receptors originate from a middle-aged man in good health and CMV-seropositive. Both conserved end residues are part of each CDR3. Each record gives: J gene, V gene, D gene, clone size, CDR3 protein, CDR3 DNA. A D gene is named only where the DNA matches it firmly. Where a row states a size, it is once, few, many or the class of an expanded clone; other rows omit it.

TRBJ2-1 | TRBV19 | - | - | CASSGRATASSYNEQFF | TGTGCCAGTAGTGGGCGGGCCACTGCCAGCTCCTACAATGAGCAGTTCTTC
TRBJ1-1 | TRBV2 | - | - | CASSDGLRTREAFF | TGTGCCAGCAGTGACGGACTACGGACTCGCGAAGCTTTCTTT
TRBJ2-7 | TRBV4-1 | - | - | CASSLWDTSSYEQYF | TGCGCCAGCAGCTTATGGGACACCAGCTCCTACGAGCAGTACTTC
TRBJ2-3 | TRBV6-6 | TRBD2 | - | CASGLAGLTDTQYF | TGTGCCAGCGGACTAGCGGGACTCACAGATACGCAGTATTTT
TRBJ1-2 | TRBV30 | TRBD1 | once | CAWRRQGAQGGYTF | TGTGCCTGGAGACGACAGGGGGCGCAGGGAGGCTACACCTTC
TRBJ2-7 | TRBV10-3 | TRBD1 | - | CAIARGLDEQYF | TGTGCCATCGCGAGGGGGCTCGACGAGCAGTACTTC
TRBJ2-7 | TRBV6-5 | - | - | CASTPSGAYEQYF | TGTGCCAGCACCCCCTCGGGGGCCTACGAGCAGTACTTC
TRBJ2-7 | TRBV28 | - | - | CASGLRQTLYEQYF | TGTGCCAGCGGGTTACGACAGACGCTCTACGAGCAGTACTTC
TRBJ1-2 | TRBV13 | TRBD1 | - | CASSLSGDRDYGYTF | TGTGCCAGCAGCTTAAGTGGGGACAGGGACTATGGCTACACCTTC
TRBJ2-3 | TRBV5-4 | TRBD2 | - | CASSGGGAGATDTQYF | TGTGCCAGCAGCGGCGGGGGGGCCGGGGCGACAGATACGCAGTATTTT
TRBJ1-2 | TRBV5-5 | TRBD1 | - | CASSLGYAWTGGSYGYTF | TGTGCCAGCAGCTTGGGATATGCTTGGACAGGGGGCTCCTATGGCTACACCTTC
TRBJ2-1 | TRBV14 | TRBD1 | - | CASSQTPGTARHNEQFF | TGTGCCAGCAGCCAAACCCCCGGGACAGCGAGGCACAATGAGCAGTTCTTC
TRBJ1-1 | TRBV19 | - | - | CASMDSFFTEAFF | TGTGCCAGTATGGACAGTTTTTTTACTGAAGCTTTCTTT
TRBJ2-3 | TRBV6-1 | TRBD1 | - | CASSDDRDRGRDTQYF | TGTGCCAGCAGTGATGACCGGGACAGGGGTCGTGATACGCAGTATTTT
TRBJ1-5 | TRBV19 | TRBD1 | - | CASRTDRANQPQHF | TGTGCCAGTAGAACGGACAGGGCGAATCAGCCCCAGCATTTT
TRBJ1-5 | TRBV6-5 | TRBD1 | - | CASSETGIQPQHF | TGTGCCAGCAGTGAGACAGGGATTCAGCCCCAGCATTTT
TRBJ1-1 | TRBV28 | TRBD1 | - | CASRTTGQGGTEAFF | TGTGCCAGCAGAACCACCGGACAGGGGGGAACTGAAGCTTTCTTT
TRBJ2-3 | TRBV7-6 | TRBD2 | - | CASSQLAGGEADTQYF | TGTGCCAGCAGCCAACTAGCGGGAGGGGAGGCAGATACGCAGTATTTT
TRBJ1-2 | TRBV19 | TRBD1 | - | CASSIPQGGVYGYTF | TGTGCCAGTAGTATACCCCAGGGGGGCGTCTACGGCTACACCTTC
TRBJ2-1 | TRBV16 | - | - | CASSQYGVTNEQFF | TGTGCCAGCAGCCAATACGGGGTCACCAATGAGCAGTTCTTC